The 4 T cell receptor beta chains below come from one sample, sequenced in a study of blood T cell repertoires in COVID-19. Profiling relied on immunoSEQ multiplex PCR, and the TCRdb table lists in-frame clones only, not all of them. The repertoire holds about 270,000 clones, with just under 90% as singletons. Sequenced input: PBMCs or T cells enriched from blood (not recorded which). The origin of the receptors is a woman aged 55 to 70 who had recovered from COVID-19.

In this sample, this clone turned up a few times. V and J are TRBV7-8 and TRBJ2-2, with 8 positions matching TRBD2. Germline trimming cut 10 bases from V and 2 bases from J; bases unmatched to any gene: 12. The CDR3 loop spans 16 amino acids. Germline V gives CDR1 SGHVS, CDR2 FQNEAQ. The CDR3 is CATKKSGGPNTGELFF. The CDR3 DNA follows: TGTGCCACCAAGAAGAGCGGGGGCCCTAACACCGGGGAGCTGTTTTTT.

The V call is TRBV3-1 (or the pseudogene TRBV3-2), the J call TRBJ1-6; TRBD1 matches at 10 bases. The CDR3 consists of 16 residues. In germline, CDR1 is LGHDT, CDR2 YNNKEL (reference sequence). The J segment lost 10 bases and the V segment lost 3 bases, leaving 9 bases of the junction unmatched. CDR3 DNA sequence: TGTGCCAGCAGCCAGGTGGGACAGGGGATTGGGTCACCCCTCCACTTT. This translates into CASSQVGQGIGSPLHF.

CDR3 protein: CASAERDTQYF. In nucleotides, the CDR3 is TGCGCCAGCGCAGAGCGGGATACGCAGTATTTT. The chain carries TRBV5-1 and TRBJ2-3; tentatively, D is TRBD2 (5 bases). This CDR3 is built from 11 residues. Trimming left V 7 bases short and J 6 bases short, with 9 bases between. Germline lookup yields CDR1 SGHRS and CDR2 YFSETQ.

The J gene is TRBJ2-3, the V gene TRBV20-1; D ambiguous. Trimming stripped 3 bases from V and 3 bases from J, with 16 bases between. The CDR3 loop spans 15 amino acids. CDR1 and CDR2 (germline): DFQATT, SNEGSKA (reference sequence). This chain's CDR3 is CSASLGRSSTDTQYF. DNA for the CDR3: TGCAGTGCTAGTCTAGGAAGGAGTAGTACAGATACGCAGTATTTT.